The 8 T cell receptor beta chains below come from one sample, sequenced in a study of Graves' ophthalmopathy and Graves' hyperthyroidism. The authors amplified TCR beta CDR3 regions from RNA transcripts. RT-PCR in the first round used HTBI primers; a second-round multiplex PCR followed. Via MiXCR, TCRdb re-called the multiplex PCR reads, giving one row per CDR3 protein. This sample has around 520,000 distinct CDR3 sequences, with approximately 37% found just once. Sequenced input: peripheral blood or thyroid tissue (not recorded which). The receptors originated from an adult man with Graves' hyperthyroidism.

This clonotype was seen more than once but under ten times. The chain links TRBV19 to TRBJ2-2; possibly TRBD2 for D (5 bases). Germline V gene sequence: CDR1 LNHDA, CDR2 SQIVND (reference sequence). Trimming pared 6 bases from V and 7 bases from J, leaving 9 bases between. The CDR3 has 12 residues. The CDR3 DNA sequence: TGTGCCAGTAGCCCTACTAGCGGGGAGCTGTTTTTT. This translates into CASSPTSGELFF.

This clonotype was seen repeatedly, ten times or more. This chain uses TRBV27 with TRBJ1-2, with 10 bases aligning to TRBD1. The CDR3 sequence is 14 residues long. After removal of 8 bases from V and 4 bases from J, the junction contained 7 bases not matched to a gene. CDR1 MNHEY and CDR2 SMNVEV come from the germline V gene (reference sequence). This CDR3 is CASAVDRGVYGYTF. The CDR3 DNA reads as TGTGCCAGCGCCGTGGACAGGGGGGTCTATGGCTACACCTTC.

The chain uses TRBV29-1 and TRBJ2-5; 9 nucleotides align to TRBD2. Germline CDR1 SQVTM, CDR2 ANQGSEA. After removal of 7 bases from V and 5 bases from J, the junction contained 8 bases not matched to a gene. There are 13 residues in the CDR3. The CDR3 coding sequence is TGCAGCGGAGAGGGACTAGCTGGGGAGACCCAGTACTTC. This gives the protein CSGEGLAGETQYF. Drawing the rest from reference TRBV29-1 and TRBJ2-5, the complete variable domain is SAVISQKPSRDICQRGTSLTIQCQVDSQVTMMFWYRQQPGQSLTLIATANQGSEATYESGFVIDKFPISRPNLTFSTLTVSNMSPEDSSIYLCSGEGLAGETQYFGPGTRLLVL.

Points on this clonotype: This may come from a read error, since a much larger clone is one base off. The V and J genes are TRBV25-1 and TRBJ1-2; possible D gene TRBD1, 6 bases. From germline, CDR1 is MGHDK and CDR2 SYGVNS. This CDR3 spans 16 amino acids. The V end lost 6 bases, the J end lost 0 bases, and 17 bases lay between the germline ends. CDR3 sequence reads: CASSLMLGGSNYGYTF. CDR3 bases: TGTGCCAGCAGCCTGATGTTGGGGGGCTCTAACTATGGCTACACCTTC.

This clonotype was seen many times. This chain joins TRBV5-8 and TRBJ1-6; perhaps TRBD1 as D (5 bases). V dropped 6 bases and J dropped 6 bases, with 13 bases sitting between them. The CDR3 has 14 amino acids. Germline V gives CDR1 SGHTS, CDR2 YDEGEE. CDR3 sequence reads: CASNPGPLNSPLHF. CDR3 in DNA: TGTGCCAGCAACCCGGGACCGCTTAATTCACCCCTCCACTTT.

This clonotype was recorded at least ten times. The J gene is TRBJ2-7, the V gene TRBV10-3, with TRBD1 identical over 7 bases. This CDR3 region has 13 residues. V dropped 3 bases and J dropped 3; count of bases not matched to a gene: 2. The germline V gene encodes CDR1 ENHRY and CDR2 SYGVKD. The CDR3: CAISEGGFYEQYF. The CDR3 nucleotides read TGTGCCATCAGTGAAGGGGGCTTCTACGAGCAGTACTTC.

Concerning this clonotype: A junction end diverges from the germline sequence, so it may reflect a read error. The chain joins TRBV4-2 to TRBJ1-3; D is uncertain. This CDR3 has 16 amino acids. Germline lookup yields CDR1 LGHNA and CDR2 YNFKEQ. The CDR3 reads CASSQGIQRSGNTMYF. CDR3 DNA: TGTGCCAGCAGCCAAGGAATACAGCGCTCTGGAAACACCATGTATTTT.

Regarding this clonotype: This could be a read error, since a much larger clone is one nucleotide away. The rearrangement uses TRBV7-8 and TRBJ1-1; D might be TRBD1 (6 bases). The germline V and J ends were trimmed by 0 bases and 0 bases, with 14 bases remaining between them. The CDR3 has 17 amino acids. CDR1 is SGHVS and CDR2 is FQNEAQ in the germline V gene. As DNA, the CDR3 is TGTGCCAGCAGCTTAGCACAGGGCCATCCTATGAACACTGAAGCTTTCTTT. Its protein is CASSLAQGHPMNTEAFF. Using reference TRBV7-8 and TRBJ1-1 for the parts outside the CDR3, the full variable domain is GAGVSQSPRYKVAKRGQDVALRCDPISGHVSLFWYQQALGQGPEFLTYFQNEAQLDKSGLPSDRFFAERPEGSVSTLKIQRTQQEDSAVYLCASSLAQGHPMNTEAFFGQGTRLTVV.